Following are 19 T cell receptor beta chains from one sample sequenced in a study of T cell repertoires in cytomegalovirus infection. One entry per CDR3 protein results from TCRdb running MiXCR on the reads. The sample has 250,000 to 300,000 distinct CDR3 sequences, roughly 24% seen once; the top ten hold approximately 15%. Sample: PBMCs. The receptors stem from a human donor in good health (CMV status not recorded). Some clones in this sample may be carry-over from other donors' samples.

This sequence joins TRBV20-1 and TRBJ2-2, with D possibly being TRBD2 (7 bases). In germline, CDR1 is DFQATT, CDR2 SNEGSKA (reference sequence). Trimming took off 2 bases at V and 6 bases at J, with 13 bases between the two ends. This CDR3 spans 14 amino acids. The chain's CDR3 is CSARTGGAAGELFF. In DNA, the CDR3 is TGCAGTGCTAGAACGGGGGGCGCAGCCGGGGAGCTGTTTTTT.

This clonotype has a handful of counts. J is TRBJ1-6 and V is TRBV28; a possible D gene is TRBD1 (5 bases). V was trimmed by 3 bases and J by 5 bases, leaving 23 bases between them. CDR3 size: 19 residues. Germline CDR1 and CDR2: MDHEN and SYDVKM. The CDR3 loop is CASSFRTSGLPAHNSPLHF. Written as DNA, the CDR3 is TGTGCCAGCAGTTTCCGCACGTCGGGGCTCCCGGCCCATAATTCACCCCTCCACTTT.

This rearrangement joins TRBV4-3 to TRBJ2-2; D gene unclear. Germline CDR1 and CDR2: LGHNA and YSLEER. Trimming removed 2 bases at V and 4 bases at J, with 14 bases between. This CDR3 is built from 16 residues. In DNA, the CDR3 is TGCGCCAGCAGCCAAAGCCCCGGTTTGGGCACCGGGGAGCTGTTTTTT. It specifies CASSQSPGLGTGELFF.

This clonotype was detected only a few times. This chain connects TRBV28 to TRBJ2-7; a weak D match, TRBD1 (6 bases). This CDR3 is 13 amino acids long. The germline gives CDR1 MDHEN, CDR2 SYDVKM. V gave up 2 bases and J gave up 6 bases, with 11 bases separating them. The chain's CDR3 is CASSLVGGREQYF. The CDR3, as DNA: TGTGCCAGCAGTTTAGTAGGGGGTCGCGAGCAGTACTTC.

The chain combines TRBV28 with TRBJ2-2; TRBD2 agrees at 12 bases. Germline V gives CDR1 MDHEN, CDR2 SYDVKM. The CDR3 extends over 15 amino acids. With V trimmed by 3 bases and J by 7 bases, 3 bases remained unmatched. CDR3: CASSFRTSGDGELFF. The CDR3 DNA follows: TGTGCCAGCAGTTTCCGGACTAGCGGGGACGGGGAGCTGTTTTTT. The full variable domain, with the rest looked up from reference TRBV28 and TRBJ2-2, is DVKVTQSSRYLVKRTGEKVFLECVQDMDHENMFWYRQDPGLGLRLIYFSYDVKMKEKGDIPEGYSVSREKKERFSLILESASTNQTSMYLCASSFRTSGDGELFFGEGSRLTVL.

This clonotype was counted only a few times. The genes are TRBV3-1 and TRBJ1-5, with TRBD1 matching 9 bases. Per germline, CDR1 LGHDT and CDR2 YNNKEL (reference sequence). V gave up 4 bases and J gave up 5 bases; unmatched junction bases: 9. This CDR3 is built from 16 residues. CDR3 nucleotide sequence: TGTGCCAGCAGCCCTGGGGGACAGGGTCGTTATCAGCCCCAGCATTTT. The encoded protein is CASSPGGQGRYQPQHF.

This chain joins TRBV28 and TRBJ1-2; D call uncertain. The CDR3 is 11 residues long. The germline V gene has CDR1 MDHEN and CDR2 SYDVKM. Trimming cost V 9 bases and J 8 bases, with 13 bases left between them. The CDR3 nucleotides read TGTGCCAGTGGCACGGTACGGGGCTACACCTTC. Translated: CASGTVRGYTF.

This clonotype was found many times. This CDR3 reads CASSRVGISQPQHF. The CDR3 DNA reads as TGTGCCAGCAGTAGGGTGGGGATTTCTCAGCCCCAGCATTTT. The chain recombines TRBV12-3 or TRBV12-4 with TRBJ1-5, with D unclear. The V end was cut by 5 bases, the J end by 6 bases, with 14 bases between. The length of the CDR3 is 14 residues.

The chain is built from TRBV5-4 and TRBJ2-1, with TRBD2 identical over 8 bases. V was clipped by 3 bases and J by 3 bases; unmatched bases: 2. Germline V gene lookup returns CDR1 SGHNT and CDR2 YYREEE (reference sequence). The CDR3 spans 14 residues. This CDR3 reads CASSSGLDYNEQFF. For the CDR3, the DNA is TGTGCCAGCAGCTCGGGACTAGACTACAATGAGCAGTTCTTC. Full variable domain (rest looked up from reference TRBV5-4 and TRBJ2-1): ETGVTQSPTHLIKTRGQQVTLRCSSQSGHNTVSWYQQALGQGPQFIFQYYREEENGRGNFPPRFSGLQFPNYSSELNVNALELDDSALYLCASSSGLDYNEQFFGPGTRLTVL.

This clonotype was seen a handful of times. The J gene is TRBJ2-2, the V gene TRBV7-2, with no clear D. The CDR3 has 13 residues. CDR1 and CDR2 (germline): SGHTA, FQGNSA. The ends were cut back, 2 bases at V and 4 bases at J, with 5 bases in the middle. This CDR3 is CASSLIVTGELFF. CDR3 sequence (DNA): TGTGCCAGCAGCTTAATCGTCACCGGGGAGCTGTTTTTT.

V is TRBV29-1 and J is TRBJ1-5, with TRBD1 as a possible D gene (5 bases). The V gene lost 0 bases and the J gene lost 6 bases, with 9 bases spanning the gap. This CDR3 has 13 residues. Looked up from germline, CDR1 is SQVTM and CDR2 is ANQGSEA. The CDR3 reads CSVEEGGGQPQHF. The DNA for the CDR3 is TGCAGCGTTGAAGAGGGGGGGGGTCAGCCCCAGCATTTT.

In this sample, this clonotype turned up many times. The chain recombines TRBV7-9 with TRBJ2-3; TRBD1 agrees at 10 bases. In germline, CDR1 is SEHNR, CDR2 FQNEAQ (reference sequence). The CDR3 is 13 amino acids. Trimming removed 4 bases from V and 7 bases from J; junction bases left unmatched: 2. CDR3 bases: TGTGCCAGCAGCTCGGGACAGGGGTATACGCAGTATTTT. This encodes CASSSGQGYTQYF.

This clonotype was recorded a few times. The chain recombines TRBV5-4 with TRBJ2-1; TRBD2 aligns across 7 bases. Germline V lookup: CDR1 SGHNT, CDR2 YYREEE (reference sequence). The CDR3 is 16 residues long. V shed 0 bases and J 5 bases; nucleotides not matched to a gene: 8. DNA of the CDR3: TGTGCCAGCAGCTTGGATGGCGGGAGAAGGAACAATGAGCAGTTCTTC. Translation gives CASSLDGGRRNNEQFF.

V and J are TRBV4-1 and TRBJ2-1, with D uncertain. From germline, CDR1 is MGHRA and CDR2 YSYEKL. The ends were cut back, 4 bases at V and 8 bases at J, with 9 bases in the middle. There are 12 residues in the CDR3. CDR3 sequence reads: CASSPRTDEQFF. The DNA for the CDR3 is TGCGCCAGCAGCCCCCGCACGGATGAGCAGTTCTTC.

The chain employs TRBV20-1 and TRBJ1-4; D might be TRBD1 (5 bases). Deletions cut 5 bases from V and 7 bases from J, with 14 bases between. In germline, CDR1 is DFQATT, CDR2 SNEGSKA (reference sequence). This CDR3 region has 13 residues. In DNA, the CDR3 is TGCAGTGCTCGTCGCGGGGCGGGTGAAAAACTGTTTTTT. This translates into CSARRGAGEKLFF.

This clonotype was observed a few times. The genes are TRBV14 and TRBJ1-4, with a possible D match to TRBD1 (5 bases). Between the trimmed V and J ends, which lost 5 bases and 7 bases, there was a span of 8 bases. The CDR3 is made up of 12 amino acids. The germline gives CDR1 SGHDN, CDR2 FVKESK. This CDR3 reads CASSFDSEKLFF. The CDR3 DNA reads TGTGCCAGCAGCTTCGACAGTGAAAAACTGTTTTTT.

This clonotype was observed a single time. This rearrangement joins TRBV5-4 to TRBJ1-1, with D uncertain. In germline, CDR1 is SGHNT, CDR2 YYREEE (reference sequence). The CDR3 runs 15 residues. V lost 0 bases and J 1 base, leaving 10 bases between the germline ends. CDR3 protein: CASSLGADQNTEAFF. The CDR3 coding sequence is TGTGCCAGCAGCTTGGGGGCAGACCAGAACACTGAAGCTTTCTTT.

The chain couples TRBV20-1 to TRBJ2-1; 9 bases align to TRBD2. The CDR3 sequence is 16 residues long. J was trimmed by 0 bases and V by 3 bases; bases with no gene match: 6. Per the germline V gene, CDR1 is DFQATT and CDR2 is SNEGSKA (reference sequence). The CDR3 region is CSARASGASSYNEQFF. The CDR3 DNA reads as TGCAGTGCTAGGGCTAGCGGGGCGAGCTCCTACAATGAGCAGTTCTTC.

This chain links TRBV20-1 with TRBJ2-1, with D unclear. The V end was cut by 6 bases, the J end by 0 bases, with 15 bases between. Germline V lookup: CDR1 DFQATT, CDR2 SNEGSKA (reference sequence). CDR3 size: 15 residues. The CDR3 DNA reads TGCAGTGCACGGCCTAGATTATTCTCCTACAATGAGCAGTTCTTC. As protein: CSARPRLFSYNEQFF.